Reported below is one T cell receptor beta chain. Which antigen it targets is not known. It has no much larger one-base neighbor in the sample; base qualities were not kept. The sample belongs to a study of OX40 agonist ivuxolimab in advanced cancers. Regarding the research as a whole: Ivuxolimab, which targeted the costimulatory receptor OX40 (CD134), was an agonistic, fully human IgG2 monoclonal antibody. Intravenous ivuxolimab was administered to patients every 2 weeks at six dose levels: 0.01, 0.1, 0.3, 1.5, 3 and 10 mg/kg. Among the approximately 54 dose-escalation patients, around 20 had hepatocellular carcinoma, approximately 15 melanoma, 9 renal cell carcinoma and 9 head and neck cancer. The dose-escalation cohort was around 83% male with a mean age of approximately 60 years, ranging from about 23 to 85. Patients were allowed to have had prior anti-PD-1, anti-PD-L1 or anti-CTLA-4 therapy, and 40% to 45% of the dose-escalation patients had previously received checkpoint inhibitors. Partial responses occurred in three dose-escalation patients, of whom one had hepatocellular carcinoma and two had cutaneous melanoma. Peripheral TCRbeta sequencing was intended to test whether TCR sequence diversity was altered and clonal T-cell expansion was caused by ivuxolimab. The paper covers the monotherapy dose-escalation part of the phase I ivuxolimab trial, which included N ≈ 50 patients.

Genomic DNA was isolated from the sorted cells so that the TCRbeta CDR3 region could be sequenced. The immunoSEQ Assay was used to sequence the TCRbeta CDR3 regions. TCRdb re-hosts the immuneACCESS table, in-frame sequences only. Its copies lack some clones; in the studies checked, an unresolved V gene accounts for under half of them, and the cause for the rest is not known. The sample table lists some 83,000 clones, about 86% of them with a count of one. The ten largest clonotypes hold approximately 6.5% of the sample. Via the germline V gene (reference sequence), CDR1 is LNHDA and CDR2 SQIVND. V trim: 7 bases; J trim: 3 bases; unmatched bases: 8. Reading from cysteine to phenylalanine, the CDR3 counts 15 amino acids. The sequence is cut down to CDR3 DNA, 45 bases in frame from base 1. Patients with autoimmune disease history or receiving systemic immunosuppression were excluded from the trial. In every dose cohort, peripheral blood was drawn for TCR sequencing at baseline, cycle 4 day 1, and cycle 7 day 1. The samples were taken from a phase I, first-in-human, multicenter, open-label dose-escalation trial of ivuxolimab. The trial enrolled adults with locally advanced or metastatic head and neck squamous cell, hepatocellular, melanoma or renal cell carcinoma. Before TCR sequencing, CD4+ T cells and CD8+ T cells were sorted from peripheral blood as separate populations.

The investigation overall reported the following: Low levels of normalized T-cell clonal expansion were also seen in some patients who did not respond. Which antigens the clonally expanded peripheral T cells were specific for was not determined. Partial responders in the 0.1-3.0 mg/kg groups had among the lowest normalized peripheral clonal expansion, especially among CD8+ T cells. On average, CD8+ T cells showed more expanded clones than CD4+ T cells after ivuxolimab. At doses of 0.1 to 3.0 mg/kg, clonal expansion of both CD4+ and CD8+ blood T cells was observed from baseline to week 6.

The sequence is built from TRBV19 and TRBJ2-2; the junction holds 7 bases that match TRBD1. The sequencing here drew on CD4+ or CD8+ T cells sorted from blood, taken in a trial of the OX40 agonist ivuxolimab. The receptor's source is an adult with an advanced solid tumor such as melanoma, head and neck, liver or kidney cancer. DNA sequence: TGTGCCAGTAAGAGAAGACAGGGCTACACCGGGGAGCTGTTTTTT. Translated, it reads CASKRRQGYTGELFF.